The 22 T cell receptor beta chains given below trace back to one sample, sequenced in a study of long-term antiretroviral therapy in people with HIV (dated by TCRdb to 2022 to 2024). The immunoSEQ hsTCRB v3.0 assay was used at survey level resolution to sequence the TRB variable region. In its TCRdb copy, this immuneACCESS table keeps in-frame sequences only and misses some clones. Where compared with another copy, unresolved V genes explain less than half of these, and the others have no known cause. This sample lists approximately 24,000 clones; over 75% were detected once. Clones ranked in the top ten supply 5.5% to 6% of the sample. The sample in question was unsorted PBMCs, obtained 1.1 years before starting antiretroviral therapy. The receptors derive from a woman in her 30s with HIV.

The V and J genes are TRBV7-8 and TRBJ2-3; D not certain. V lost 5 bases to trimming and J lost 5 bases, with 17 bases between them. The germline V gene encodes CDR1 SGHVS and CDR2 FQNEAQ. The CDR3 is 15 residues long. CDR3 amino acids: CASSDAVIPGDTQYF. The CDR3 nucleotides are TGTGCCAGCAGCGATGCAGTGATACCCGGAGATACGCAGTATTTT. Based on the CDR3 plus reference TRBV7-8 and TRBJ2-3, the full variable domain is GAGVSQSPRYKVAKRGQDVALRCDPISGHVSLFWYQQALGQGPEFLTYFQNEAQLDKSGLPSDRFFAERPEGSVSTLKIQRTQQEDSAVYLCASSDAVIPGDTQYFGPGTRLTVL.

V is TRBV9 and J is TRBJ2-2; D is uncertain. This CDR3 region has 12 residues. Looked up from germline, CDR1 is SGDLS and CDR2 is YYNGEE. V was clipped by 7 bases and J by 6 bases, with 10 bases between them. The CDR3 loop reads CASSPRPGELFF. CDR3 bases: TGTGCCAGCTCCCCCCGCCCCGGGGAGCTGTTTTTT.

The chain has TRBV28 and TRBJ1-5, with TRBD1 identical over 7 bases. V lost 4 bases, J lost 6 bases, and 0 bases stayed unmatched. The CDR3 runs to 12 residues. Germline V gives CDR1 MDHEN, CDR2 SYDVKM. The CDR3 here is CASSSGGQPQHF. For the CDR3, the DNA is TGTGCCAGCAGTTCAGGGGGTCAGCCCCAGCATTTT. Full variable domain (remainder filled in from reference TRBV28 and TRBJ1-5): DVKVTQSSRYLVKRTGEKVFLECVQDMDHENMFWYRQDPGLGLRLIYFSYDVKMKEKGDIPEGYSVSREKKERFSLILESASTNQTSMYLCASSSGGQPQHFGDGTRLSIL.

The chain links TRBV18 to TRBJ1-1, with 8 bases lining up with TRBD1. The germline CDR1 and CDR2 sequences are KGHSH and LQKENI. The CDR3 has 16 residues. The ends lost 2 bases at V and 0 bases at J; junction bases unmatched: 5. This chain's CDR3 is CASSPVYRGLNTEAFF. The CDR3 bases are TGTGCCAGCTCACCAGTTTACAGGGGGTTGAACACTGAAGCTTTCTTT.

The chain joins TRBV10-2 to TRBJ2-7; D might be TRBD2 (5 bases). CDR1 WSHSY and CDR2 SAAADI come from the germline V gene. This CDR3 has 13 residues. The germline V and J ends were trimmed by 6 bases and 2 bases, with 11 bases remaining between them. The CDR3 nucleotides are TGCGCCAGCAGCCCAAGCGGACCCTACGAGCAGTACGTC. Encoded protein: CASSPSGPYEQYV.

This sequence joins TRBV5-1 and TRBJ2-5; weak D call: TRBD1 (6 bases). Trimming took 2 bases from V and 0 from J, leaving 8 bases between them. This CDR3 spans 14 amino acids. CDR1 and CDR2 (germline): SGHRS, YFSETQ. CDR3 sequence: CASSFDRHQETQYF. CDR3 coding DNA: TGCGCCAGCAGCTTCGACAGGCACCAAGAGACCCAGTACTTC.

The rearrangement uses TRBV5-1 and TRBJ2-2; 8 positions match TRBD2. V was clipped by 4 bases and J by 5 bases; unmatched bases: 7. The CDR3 has 15 residues. CDR1 is SGHRS, CDR2 YFSETQ, per germline. CDR3 sequence (DNA): TGCGCCAGCAGCCCTAAAGCGGGGGAAACCGGGGAGCTGTTTTTT. Residues: CASSPKAGETGELFF.

This chain uses TRBV25-1 with TRBJ1-4; the match to TRBD1 covers 7 bases. V dropped 2 bases and J dropped 4; count of bases not matched to a gene: 4. The V gene's germline CDR1 is MGHDK and CDR2 SYGVNS. The CDR3 length is 15 residues. DNA of the CDR3: TGTGCCAGCAGTGAAAGGGGACAGAGTAATGAAAAACTGTTTTTT. Translating gives CASSERGQSNEKLFF.

A single count supports this clone. J is TRBJ2-5 and V is TRBV5-1; possibly TRBD2 for D (7 bases). This CDR3 is 15 amino acids long. Per germline, CDR1 SGHRS and CDR2 YFSETQ. Trimming took 0 bases from V and 4 from J, leaving 13 bases between them. The CDR3 nucleotides are TGCGCCAGCAGCTTGGCGGGGGAGGGGGTAGAGACCCAGTACTTC. Translation gives CASSLAGEGVETQYF.

The V call is TRBV30, the J call TRBJ1-3, with D possibly matching TRBD1 (5 bases). Germline CDR1 GTSNPN, CDR2 SVGIG (reference sequence). V lost 3 bases and J lost 0, with 15 bases in between. The CDR3 loop spans 16 amino acids. The chain's CDR3 is CAWRFKGPRSGNTIYF. The CDR3, as DNA: TGTGCCTGGAGGTTTAAGGGGCCACGCTCTGGAAACACCATATATTTT.

The V call is TRBV9, the J call TRBJ2-7, with D perhaps matching TRBD1 (5 bases). Trimming pared 0 bases from V and 4 bases from J, leaving 8 bases between. CDR1 and CDR2 from the germline V gene are SGDLS and YYNGEE. This CDR3 spans 13 amino acids. The CDR3 region is CASSVVPGYEQYF. CDR3 DNA: TGTGCCAGCAGCGTAGTGCCAGGGTACGAGCAGTACTTC. Full variable domain (outside the CDR3, taken from reference TRBV9 and TRBJ2-7): DSGVTQTPKHLITATGQRVTLRCSPRSGDLSVYWYQQSLDQGLQFLIQYYNGEERAKGNILERFSAQQFPDLHSELNLSSLELGDSALYFCASSVVPGYEQYFGPGTRLTVT.

This clone was detected only once. The chain employs TRBV7-9 and TRBJ1-2, with D perhaps TRBD1 (6 bases). The germline V and J ends were trimmed by 3 bases and 0 bases, with 8 bases remaining between them. The CDR3 spans 14 residues. Germline lookup yields CDR1 SEHNR and CDR2 FQNEAQ (reference sequence). Here the CDR3 reads CASSFRTANYGYTF. CDR3 DNA sequence: TGTGCCAGCAGCTTTAGGACAGCTAACTATGGCTACACCTTC.

The rearrangement links TRBV10-3 to TRBJ2-3; TRBD1 is a possible D gene (6 bases). The CDR3 runs to 11 residues. CDR1 and CDR2 from the germline V gene are ENHRY and SYGVKD. V lost 8 bases and J lost 8, with 11 bases in between. The CDR3 DNA sequence: TGTGCCATCCTGACAGGTTCTACGCAGTATTTT. Translating gives CAILTGSTQYF.

V and J are TRBV7-8 and TRBJ2-1; D tentatively fits TRBD1 or TRBD2 (5 bases each). Germline CDR1 and CDR2: SGHVS and FQNEAQ. This CDR3 has 15 residues. The V and J ends lost 2 bases and 3 bases respectively, with 11 bases between them. The DNA for the CDR3 is TGTGCCAGCAGCTTACTCGGGGACGTCTACAATGAGCAGTTCTTC. Translated, it gives CASSLLGDVYNEQFF.

The chain is built from TRBV6-6 and TRBJ1-1; possible D gene TRBD1, 5 bases. V gave up 0 bases and J gave up 4 bases, with 12 bases separating them. The V gene's germline CDR1 is MNHNY and CDR2 SVGAGI (reference sequence). This CDR3 has 15 amino acids. The CDR3: CASSYSPGLGTEAFF. DNA of the CDR3: TGTGCCAGCAGTTACTCACCGGGGCTGGGCACTGAAGCTTTCTTT.

This clone appeared once. The chain links TRBV18 to TRBJ1-1; 9 bases map to TRBD1. Germline-derived CDR1 and CDR2 are KGHSH and LQKENI. Trimming cost V 0 bases and J 8 bases; bases outside gene matches: 7. The CDR3 extends over 15 amino acids. CDR3 residues: CASSPPGTGISEAFF. CDR3 DNA sequence: TGTGCCAGCTCACCACCAGGGACAGGGATTTCGGAAGCTTTCTTT.

The gene calls are TRBV5-6 and TRBJ2-7, with D hard to call. Looked up from germline, CDR1 is SGHDT and CDR2 is YYEEEE. Trimming took 1 base from V and 6 from J, leaving 11 bases between them. This CDR3 is 13 amino acids long. DNA of the CDR3: TGTGCCAGCAGCTTGAATAGCTTTGGCGAGCAGTACTTC. Translation: CASSLNSFGEQYF.

This rearrangement joins TRBV5-5 to TRBJ2-6, with D perhaps given as TRBD1 or TRBD2 (5 bases each). This CDR3 has 17 amino acids. Germline lookup yields CDR1 SGHKS and CDR2 YYEKEE (reference sequence). Deletions cut 2 bases from V and 2 bases from J, with 14 bases between. CDR3 in amino acids: CASSLRGDPPGANVLTF. The CDR3 coding sequence is TGTGCCAGCAGCTTACGAGGGGACCCCCCTGGGGCCAACGTCCTGACTTTC.

The chain joins TRBV5-1 to TRBJ2-1, with 15 bases identical to TRBD2. Per germline, CDR1 SGHRS and CDR2 YFSETQ. Trimming removed 4 bases from V and 7 bases from J; junction bases left unmatched: 9. The CDR3 has 17 residues. In nucleotides, the CDR3 is TGCGCCAGCAGCCCGGGGACTAGCGGGGGGTTAGGGAATGAGCAGTTCTTC. Its protein product is CASSPGTSGGLGNEQFF.

Only a few counts were recorded for this clone. The gene calls are TRBV6-5 and TRBJ1-2, with 7 bases lining up with TRBD1. The germline CDR1 and CDR2 sequences are MNHEY and SVGAGI. This CDR3 region has 14 residues. V shed 4 bases and J 3 bases; nucleotides not matched to a gene: 5. As DNA, the CDR3 is TGTGCCAGCAGTTCGGCCGGGACAGACTATGGCTACACCTTC. This gives the protein CASSSAGTDYGYTF.

The chain recombines TRBV6-1 with TRBJ1-1; D may be TRBD1 (6 bases). In germline, CDR1 is MNHNS, CDR2 SASEGT. The length of the CDR3 is 15 residues. Trimming left V 1 base short and J 10 bases short, with 19 bases between. CDR3 nucleotide sequence: TGTGCCAGCAGTGAAGAGGGGACACGGCGGCAAGGAGCTTTCTTT. Its protein is CASSEEGTRRQGAFF.

This chain joins TRBV6-5 and TRBJ2-5; weak D call: TRBD1 (5 bases). The CDR3 spans 13 residues. The germline V gene encodes CDR1 MNHEY and CDR2 SVGAGI. Trimming left V 6 bases short and J 2 bases short, with 10 bases between. This CDR3 is CASSPPGQETQYF. CDR3 DNA: TGTGCCAGCAGCCCCCCAGGGCAAGAGACCCAGTACTTC.